This T cell receptor beta chain emerged from a study of cytomegalovirus exposure and HLA in healthy donors. Study information: Approximately 81% of 398 genotyped donors fell in the Caucasian-associated ancestry cluster.

Researchers ran the PCR with 60 Vbeta and 13 Jbeta primers. The assay was immunoSEQ multiplex PCR, and TCRdb's table has in-frame clones only and misses some. The data contain about 130,000 clones, about 70% of them seen just once; the ten biggest clones take up about 2.6%. This clone showed up just a few times. The antigen remains undetermined. Germline CDR1 reads MDHEN; CDR2 reads SYDVKM. Trimming shortened V by 3 bases and J by 3 bases, and 14 bases separated the two germline ends. The CDR3 loop spans 16 amino acids. Study outcomes and limitations: In a later analysis, common viral pathogens appeared linked to several of the most significant clusters.

Sequencing input: PBMCs. The receptor was isolated from a woman aged 60-75 years in good health and CMV-seropositive. The chain uses TRBV28 and TRBJ2-2; D is perhaps TRBD2 (5 bases). Here the CDR3 reads CASSLTTGWDTGELFF. CDR3 nucleotide sequence: TGTGCCAGCAGTTTGACGACGGGGTGGGACACCGGGGAGCTGTTTTTT.